This TCR beta chain was profiled in a study of cytomegalovirus exposure and HLA in healthy donors. Primers: 60 Vbeta forward and 13 Jbeta reverse. The table came from immunoSEQ multiplex PCR; TCRdb's copy has only in-frame clones and leaves some out. Here the sample table reports around 110,000 clones. The CDR3 runs to 14 residues. Per germline, CDR1 SGHTA and CDR2 FQGNSA. V trimming: 4 bases; J trimming: 1 base; junction bases outside the gene matches: 1. J is TRBJ1-2 and V is TRBV7-2; 9 nucleotides line up with TRBD1. This TCR derives from a man younger than 45 in good health and CMV-seronegative. Sequenced sample: PBMCs. The CDR3 nucleotides are TGTGCCAGCAGCTCGGGACAGGGTAACTATGGCTACACCTTC. This sequence encodes CASSSGQGNYGYTF.